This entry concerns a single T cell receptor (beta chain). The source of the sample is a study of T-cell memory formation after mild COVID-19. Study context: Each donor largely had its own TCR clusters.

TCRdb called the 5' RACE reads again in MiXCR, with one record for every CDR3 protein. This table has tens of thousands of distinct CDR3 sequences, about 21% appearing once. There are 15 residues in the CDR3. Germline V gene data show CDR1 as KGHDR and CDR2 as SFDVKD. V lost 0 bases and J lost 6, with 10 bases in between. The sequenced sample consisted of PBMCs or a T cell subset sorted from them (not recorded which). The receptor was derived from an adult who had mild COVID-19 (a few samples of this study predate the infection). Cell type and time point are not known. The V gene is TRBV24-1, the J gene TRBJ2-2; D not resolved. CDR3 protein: CATSDLGSRPGELFF. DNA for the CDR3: TGTGCCACCAGTGATTTGGGCTCTAGACCCGGGGAGCTGTTTTTT.